The sequence of this TCR beta chain was determined in a study of human T cells and chemical hapten exposure (dated by TCRdb to 2020 to 2023). Background for the entire study: Libraries were pooled for sequencing, and variation in per-sample TCR yields was attributed mainly to small differences in library volumes within the pool. This study followed changes in the peripheral blood TCR repertoire in vivo during primary and secondary sensitization of alopecia patients to the hapten diphenylcyclopropenone (DPC). Both TCR alpha and TCR beta chains were sequenced from each blood RNA sample. Study-level results and caveats: After repeated subsampling, the strength of the expansion versus patch-test correlation and the threshold at which it became significant changed. DPC sensitization did not change the number of TCRs with a frequency above 1 in 1000, and there was no evidence of changes in global repertoire structure.

The CDR3 contains 16 residues, cysteine and phenylalanine counted. Only CDR3 DNA remains: 48 bases, in frame from the first base. CDR1 is given as SEHNR and CDR2 as FQNEAQ, both from the germline V gene (reference sequence). The V end loses 3 bases and the J end loses 1 base, and a stretch of 15 bases separates them. Library method: 5' RACE. Sequenced on an Illumina MiSeq. During library preparation, unique molecular identifiers were attached to individual cDNA molecules so that TCRs could be counted quantitatively and reproducibly. The original methods were these. Samples had a median of roughly 91,000 TCRs, with a range from about 23,224 to 700,000. V, J and CDR3 annotation of the TCR reads was carried out using the Decombinator software suite. For PS versus PT1 abundance plots, all samples were subsampled to the same number of TCRs (28,000). Expanded TCRs were defined as absent before sensitization and observed at least eight times at the 2-week time point. In TCRdb, the public reads were trimmed at Q25 with fastp and aligned with MiXCR, with productive beta chains retained. Duplicate CDR3 protein sequences are folded into a single record with the most common DNA and genes. These V and J calls rely on TCRdb rather than the paper's analysis. For this sample the table gives tens of thousands of distinct CDR3 sequences, of which more than 7.5% were detected only once. 2% to 2.5% of the sample is taken by the ten largest.

Many counts were recorded for this clonotype. There is no known antigen for this receptor. No base quality information exists; no much larger clone differs at one position. Total RNA was extracted from unfractionated whole blood that had been collected in Tempus Blood RNA tubes. About 5 healthy volunteers served as TCR sequencing controls and were bled at day 0, 2 weeks and 6 weeks. The receptor was derived from a male donor in good health. The rearranged segments are TRBV7-9 and TRBJ2-5; the D gene lacks a confident call. The nucleotides read TGTGCCAGCAGCTTCGAAGCGTTGGGCAGCCAAGAGACCCAGTACTTC. This gives the protein CASSFEALGSQETQYF.